The sequence of this T cell receptor (beta chain) was determined in a study of CD8 T cells in Susac syndrome. CDR3 length equals 12 residues. CDR1 and CDR2 (germline): DFQATT, SNEGSKA (reference sequence). V lost 5 bases and J lost 9, with 14 bases in between. When the RNA was reverse transcribed, random hexamers were used with an input of roughly 0.45 to 1 ug. MiXCR, run by TCRdb on the immunoSEQ multiplex PCR reads, gives a single entry per CDR3 protein. The sample comprises 100,000 to 110,000 distinct CDR3 sequences, about 96% of which are singletons, and approximately 0.3% rests with the top ten.

The sequenced material came from CD8+ T cells from PBMCs. This clonotype was obtained from a human donor with Susac syndrome. This chain joins TRBV20-1 and TRBJ2-1, with D perhaps TRBD1 or TRBD2 (6 bases each). CDR3 sequence reads: CSAGLGGSEQFF. The CDR3 DNA sequence: TGCAGTGCTGGTTTAGGGGGGAGTGAGCAGTTCTTC.